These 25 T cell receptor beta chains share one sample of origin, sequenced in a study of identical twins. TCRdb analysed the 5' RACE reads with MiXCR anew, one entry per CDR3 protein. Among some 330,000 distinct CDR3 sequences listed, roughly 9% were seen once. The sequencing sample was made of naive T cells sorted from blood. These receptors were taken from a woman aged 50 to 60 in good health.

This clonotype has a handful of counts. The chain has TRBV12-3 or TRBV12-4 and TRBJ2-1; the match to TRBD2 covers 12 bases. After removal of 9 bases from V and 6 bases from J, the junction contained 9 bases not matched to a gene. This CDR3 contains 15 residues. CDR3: CASTLLAGGGNEQFF. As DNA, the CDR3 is TGTGCCAGTACCTTACTAGCGGGAGGCGGCAATGAGCAGTTCTTC.

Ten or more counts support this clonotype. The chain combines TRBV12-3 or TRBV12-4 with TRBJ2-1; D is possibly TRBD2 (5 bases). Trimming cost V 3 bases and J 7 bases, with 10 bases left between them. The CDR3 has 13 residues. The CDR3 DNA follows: TGTGCCAGCAGTTTGGTAGCGTCTAATGAGCAGTTCTTC. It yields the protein CASSLVASNEQFF.

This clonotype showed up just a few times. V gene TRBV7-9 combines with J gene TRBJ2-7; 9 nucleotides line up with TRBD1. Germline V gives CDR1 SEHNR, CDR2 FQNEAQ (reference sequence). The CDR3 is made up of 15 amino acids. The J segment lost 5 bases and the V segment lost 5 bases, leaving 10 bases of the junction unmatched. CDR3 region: CASSKRDRGTNEQYF. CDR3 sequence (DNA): TGTGCCAGCAGCAAACGCGACAGGGGGACCAACGAGCAGTACTTC.

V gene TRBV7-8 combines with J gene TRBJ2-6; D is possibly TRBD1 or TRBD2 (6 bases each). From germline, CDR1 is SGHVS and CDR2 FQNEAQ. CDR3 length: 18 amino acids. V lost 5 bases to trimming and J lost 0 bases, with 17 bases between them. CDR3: CASSAHRGTSSGANVLTF. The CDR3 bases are TGTGCCAGCAGCGCTCACCGGGGGACAAGCTCTGGGGCCAACGTCCTGACTTTC. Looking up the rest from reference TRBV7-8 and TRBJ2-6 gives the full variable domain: GAGVSQSPRYKVAKRGQDVALRCDPISGHVSLFWYQQALGQGPEFLTYFQNEAQLDKSGLPSDRFFAERPEGSVSTLKIQRTQQEDSAVYLCASSAHRGTSSGANVLTFGAGSRLTVL.

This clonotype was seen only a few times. This chain's CDR3 is CSVDQGRGNTEAFF. The CDR3 nucleotides read TGCAGCGTTGACCAAGGACGAGGAAACACTGAAGCTTTCTTT. The chain recombines TRBV29-1 with TRBJ1-1; no firm D call. CDR1 is SQVTM, CDR2 ANQGSEA, per germline. This CDR3 is built from 14 residues. V was pared by 3 bases and J by 2 bases, with 13 bases between.

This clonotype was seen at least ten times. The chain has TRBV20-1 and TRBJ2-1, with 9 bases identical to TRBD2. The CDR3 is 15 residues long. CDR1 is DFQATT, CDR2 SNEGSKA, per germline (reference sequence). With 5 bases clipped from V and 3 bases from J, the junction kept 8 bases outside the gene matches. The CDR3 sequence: CSAETSGWFYNEQFF. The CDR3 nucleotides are TGCAGTGCTGAGACTAGCGGTTGGTTCTACAATGAGCAGTTCTTC.

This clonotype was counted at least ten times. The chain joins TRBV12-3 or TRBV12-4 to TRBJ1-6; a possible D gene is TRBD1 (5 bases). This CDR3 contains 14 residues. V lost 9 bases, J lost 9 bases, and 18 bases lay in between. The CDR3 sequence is CASTLKGSGSPLHF. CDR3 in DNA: TGTGCCAGTACTCTCAAGGGGTCCGGTTCACCCCTCCACTTT.

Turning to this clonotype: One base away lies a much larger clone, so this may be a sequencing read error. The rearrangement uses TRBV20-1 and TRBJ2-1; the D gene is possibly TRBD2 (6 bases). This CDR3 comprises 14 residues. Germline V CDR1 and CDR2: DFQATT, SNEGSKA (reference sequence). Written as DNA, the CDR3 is TGCAGTGCTGAAGGAGGGCGAAGATACAATGACCAGTTCTTC. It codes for CSAEGGRRYNDQFF.

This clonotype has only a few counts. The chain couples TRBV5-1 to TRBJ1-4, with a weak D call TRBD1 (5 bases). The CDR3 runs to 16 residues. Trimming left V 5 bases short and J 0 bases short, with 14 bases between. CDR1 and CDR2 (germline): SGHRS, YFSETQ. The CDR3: CASSRGAGATNEKLFF. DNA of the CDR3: TGCGCCAGCAGTAGAGGGGCGGGAGCAACTAATGAAAAACTGTTTTTT. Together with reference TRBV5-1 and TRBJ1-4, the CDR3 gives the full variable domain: KAGVTQTPRYLIKTRGQQVTLSCSPISGHRSVSWYQQTPGQGLQFLFEYFSETQRNKGNFPGRFSGRQFSNSRSEMNVSTLELGDSALYLCASSRGAGATNEKLFFGSGTQLSVL.

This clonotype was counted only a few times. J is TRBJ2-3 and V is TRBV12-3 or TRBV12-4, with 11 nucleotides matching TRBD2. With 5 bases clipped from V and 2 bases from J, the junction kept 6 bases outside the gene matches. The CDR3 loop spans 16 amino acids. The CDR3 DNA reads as TGTGCCAGCAGTCCGGGACTAGCGGAATTCACAGATACGCAGTATTTT. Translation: CASSPGLAEFTDTQYF.

The CDR3 here is CAIGLAPNEQFF. In DNA form, the CDR3 reads TGTGCCATTGGACTAGCTCCGAATGAGCAGTTCTTC. The V and J genes are TRBV10-3 and TRBJ2-1, with TRBD2 matching over 8 bases. The CDR3 covers 12 residues. CDR1 ENHRY and CDR2 SYGVKD come from the germline V gene. J was trimmed by 7 bases and V by 9 bases; bases with no gene match: 5.

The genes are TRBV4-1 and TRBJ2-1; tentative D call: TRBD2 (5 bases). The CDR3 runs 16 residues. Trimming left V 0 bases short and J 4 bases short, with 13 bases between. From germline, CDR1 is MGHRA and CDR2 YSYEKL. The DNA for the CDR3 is TGCGCCAGCAGCCAAGAGCGGGCCCGCAGTTACAATGAGCAGTTCTTC. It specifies CASSQERARSYNEQFF.

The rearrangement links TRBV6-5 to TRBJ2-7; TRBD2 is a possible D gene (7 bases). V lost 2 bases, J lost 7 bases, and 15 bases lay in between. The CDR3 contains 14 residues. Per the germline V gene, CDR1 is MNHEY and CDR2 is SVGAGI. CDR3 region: CASSYIPGGWEQYF. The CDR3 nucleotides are TGTGCCAGCAGTTACATTCCGGGGGGCTGGGAGCAGTACTTC.

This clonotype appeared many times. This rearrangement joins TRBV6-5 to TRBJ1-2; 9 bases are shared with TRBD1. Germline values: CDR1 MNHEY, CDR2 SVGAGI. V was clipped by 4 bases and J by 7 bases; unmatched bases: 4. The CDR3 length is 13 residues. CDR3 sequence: CASSWTGDGGYTF. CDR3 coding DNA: TGTGCCAGCAGTTGGACAGGGGACGGTGGCTACACCTTC.

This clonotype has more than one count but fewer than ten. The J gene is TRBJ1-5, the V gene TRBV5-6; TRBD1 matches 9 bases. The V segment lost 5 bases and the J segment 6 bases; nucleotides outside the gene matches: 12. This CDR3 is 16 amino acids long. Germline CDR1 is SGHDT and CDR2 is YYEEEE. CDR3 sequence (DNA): TGTGCCAGCAGTTTGAGTCAACAGGGGGCTGTTCAGCCCCAGCATTTT. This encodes CASSLSQQGAVQPQHF.

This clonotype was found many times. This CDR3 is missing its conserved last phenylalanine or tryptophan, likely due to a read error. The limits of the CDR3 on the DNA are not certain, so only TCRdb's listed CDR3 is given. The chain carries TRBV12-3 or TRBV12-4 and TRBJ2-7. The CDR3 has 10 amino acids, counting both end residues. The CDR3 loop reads CASSFTRQSL.

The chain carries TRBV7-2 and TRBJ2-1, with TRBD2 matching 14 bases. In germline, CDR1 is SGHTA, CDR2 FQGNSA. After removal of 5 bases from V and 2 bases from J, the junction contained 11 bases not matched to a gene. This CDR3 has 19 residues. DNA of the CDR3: TGTGCCAGCAGCCACGACCGGTGGACTAGCGGGAGGCCCTACAATGAGCAGTTCTTC. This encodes CASSHDRWTSGRPYNEQFF.

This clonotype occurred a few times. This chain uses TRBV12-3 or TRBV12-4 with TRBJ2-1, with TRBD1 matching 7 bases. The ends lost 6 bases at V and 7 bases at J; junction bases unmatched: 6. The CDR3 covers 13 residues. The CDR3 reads CASRPGTANEQFF. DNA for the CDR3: TGTGCCAGCAGACCCGGGACAGCAAATGAGCAGTTCTTC.

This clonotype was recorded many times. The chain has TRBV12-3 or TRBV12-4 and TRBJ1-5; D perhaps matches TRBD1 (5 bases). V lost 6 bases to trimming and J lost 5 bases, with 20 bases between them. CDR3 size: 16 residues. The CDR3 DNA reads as TGTGCCAGCAGCAACCCCGGACAAGGTCTTCATCAGCCCCAGCATTTT. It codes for CASSNPGQGLHQPQHF.

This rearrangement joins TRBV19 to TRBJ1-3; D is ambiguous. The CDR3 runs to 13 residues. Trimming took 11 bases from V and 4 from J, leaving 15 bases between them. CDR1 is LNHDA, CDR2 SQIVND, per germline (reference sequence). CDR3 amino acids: CASRAGSGNTIYF. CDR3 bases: TGTGCCTCCCGAGCGGGATCGGGAAACACCATATATTTT.

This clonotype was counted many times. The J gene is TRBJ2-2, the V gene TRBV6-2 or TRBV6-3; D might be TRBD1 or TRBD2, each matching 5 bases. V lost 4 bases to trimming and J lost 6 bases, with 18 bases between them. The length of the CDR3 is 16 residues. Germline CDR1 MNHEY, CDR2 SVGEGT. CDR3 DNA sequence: TGTGCCAGCAGTTCAACTCGGGACGTCATCTCCGGGGAGCTGTTTTTT. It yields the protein CASSSTRDVISGELFF.

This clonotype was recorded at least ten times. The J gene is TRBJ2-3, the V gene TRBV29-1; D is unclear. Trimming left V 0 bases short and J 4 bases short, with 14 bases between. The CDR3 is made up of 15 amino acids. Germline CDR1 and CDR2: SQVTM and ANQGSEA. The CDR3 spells CSVEDMGSAADTQYF. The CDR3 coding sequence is TGCAGCGTTGAAGATATGGGATCTGCCGCAGATACGCAGTATTTT.

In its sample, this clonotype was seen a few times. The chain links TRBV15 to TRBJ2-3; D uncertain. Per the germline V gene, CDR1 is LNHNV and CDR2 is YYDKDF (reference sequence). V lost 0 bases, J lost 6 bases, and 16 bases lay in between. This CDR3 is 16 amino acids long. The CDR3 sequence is CATSRDFGILLDTQYF. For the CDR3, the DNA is TGTGCCACCAGCAGAGATTTTGGGATCTTGTTGGATACGCAGTATTTT.

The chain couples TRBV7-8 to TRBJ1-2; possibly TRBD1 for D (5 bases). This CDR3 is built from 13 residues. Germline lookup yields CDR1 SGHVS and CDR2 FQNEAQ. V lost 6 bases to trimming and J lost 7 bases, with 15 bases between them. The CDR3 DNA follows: TGTGCCAGCAGTCCACGGTGGGGGTTTGGCTACACCTTC. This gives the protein CASSPRWGFGYTF.

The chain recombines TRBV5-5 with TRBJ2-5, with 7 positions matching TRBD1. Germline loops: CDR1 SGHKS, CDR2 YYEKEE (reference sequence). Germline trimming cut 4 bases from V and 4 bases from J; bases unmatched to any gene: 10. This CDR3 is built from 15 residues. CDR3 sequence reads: CASSPGQSTGETQYF. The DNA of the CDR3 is TGTGCCAGCAGCCCGGGACAGTCTACTGGAGAGACCCAGTACTTC.